The clone carrying this T cell receptor beta chain was seen once. This record comes from a study of blood T cell repertoires in COVID-19. V shed 1 base and J shed 5 bases, with 11 bases lying between them. Germline CDR1 is MNHEY and CDR2 is SVGEGT. The CDR3 is made up of 14 amino acids. Per the authors' pipeline: Quantification of nucleated cells was approximated via reference gene primer amplification. The protocol was immunoSEQ multiplex PCR, while the TCRdb copy is restricted to in-frame clones and leaves out a portion. That table supplies the V and J calls and clone size; D and trimming were determined from the DNA. The sample carries 100,000 to 120,000 clones, about 80% recorded once.

Input material: peripheral blood. The chain uses TRBV6-2 or TRBV6-3 and TRBJ1-2; D may be TRBD1 (5 bases). The sequence was collected from a woman older than 75 with active or convalescent COVID-19. The CDR3 loop reads CASSYWQGPYGYTF. Written as DNA, the CDR3 is TGTGCCAGCAGTTACTGGCAGGGCCCGTATGGCTACACCTTC.